A selection of T cell receptor beta chains follows, all from one sample in a study of shared clonotypes between healthy human individuals. Libraries were prepared by immunoSEQ multiplex PCR; TCRdb keeps only in-frame clonotypes and omits some of them. The table has about 480,000 clones, 60% to 80% seen once; the top ten hold approximately 13%. Sequencing was carried out using PBMCs. The receptors were gathered from a woman aged 40 to 55 in good health. Some clones in this sample may be carry-over from other donors' samples. The CDR3 runs from the conserved cysteine through the conserved F or W. The D gene is left open where the match is weak. Rows may omit the clone size; those that give it use once, few, many or a size class.

CDR3 DNA | CDR3 protein | V gene | clone size | D gene | J gene
TGCAGCGTGGGACTAGCGGGAGACGGGAAGACCCAGTACTTC | CSVGLAGDGKTQYF | TRBV29-1 | - | TRBD2 | TRBJ2-5
TGTGCCAGCAGTTTGGGTAGCACAGATACGCAGTATTTT | CASSLGSTDTQYF | TRBV7-3 | - | - | TRBJ2-3
TGTGCCAGCTCACCCGGACAGGGCCCCCTCTATGGCTACACCTTC | CASSPGQGPLYGYTF | TRBV18 | few | TRBD1 | TRBJ1-2
TGTGCCAGCAGTTGGGCGGGAGCGGACAATGAGCAGTTCTTC | CASSWAGADNEQFF | TRBV27 | - | TRBD2 | TRBJ2-1
TGTGCCAGCAGTGGTAGGGACAGGGGCGGTGGCACTGAAGCTTTCTTT | CASSGRDRGGGTEAFF | TRBV28 | - | TRBD1 | TRBJ1-1
TGTGCCAGCAGCCTGGGACTTTCTTCACCCCTCCACTTT | CASSLGLSSPLHF | TRBV7-6 | - | - | TRBJ1-6
TGCGCCAGCAGCACACAGCCGGGGTACAATGAGCAGTTCTTC | CASSTQPGYNEQFF | TRBV5-1 | - | - | TRBJ2-1
TGCGCCAGCAGTGAGGCGTCAGGGGGCAGTCAGCCCCAGCATTTT | CASSEASGGSQPQHF | TRBV10-2 | - | TRBD1 | TRBJ1-5
TGTGCCAGCAGCCCGTCAGGGGGAGTATACAATGAGCAGTTCTTC | CASSPSGGVYNEQFF | TRBV5-4 | - | TRBD1 | TRBJ2-1
TGTGCCAGCAGCGTAACTAGCGGTTTCTCCTACGAGCAGTACTTC | CASSVTSGFSYEQYF | TRBV9 | - | TRBD2 | TRBJ2-7
TGTGCCAGCAGTTTAGGGGGCGCTCCACTCGCTGAAGCTTTCTTT | CASSLGGAPLAEAFF | TRBV28 | few | - | TRBJ1-1
TGCGCCAGCAGTGAGAAGGTTTTGAGGGAGAGAGAGGAGACCCAGTACTTC | CASSEKVLREREETQYF | TRBV10-1 | - | - | TRBJ2-5
TGTGCCAGCAGTCACCCAAAGGGACTAGCGTTAGGGGAGCTGTTTTTT | CASSHPKGLALGELFF | TRBV27 | - | TRBD2 | TRBJ2-2
TGTGCCAGCAAGGAGGGGGATGGGGCCAACGTCCTGACTTTC | CASKEGDGANVLTF | TRBV6-4 | - | - | TRBJ2-6
TGTGCCAGCAGCACTCCAGTGGGCGCAACTAATGAAAAACTGTTTTTT | CASSTPVGATNEKLFF | TRBV5-5 | - | - | TRBJ1-4
TGTGCCAGCAGTTCCTTAGCGGGAGGTTTCACAGATACGCAGTATTTT | CASSSLAGGFTDTQYF | TRBV28 | - | TRBD2 | TRBJ2-3
TGTGCCAGTAGTACCTCAGTCCCAGCTAACTATGGCTACACCTTC | CASSTSVPANYGYTF | TRBV19 | - | - | TRBJ1-2